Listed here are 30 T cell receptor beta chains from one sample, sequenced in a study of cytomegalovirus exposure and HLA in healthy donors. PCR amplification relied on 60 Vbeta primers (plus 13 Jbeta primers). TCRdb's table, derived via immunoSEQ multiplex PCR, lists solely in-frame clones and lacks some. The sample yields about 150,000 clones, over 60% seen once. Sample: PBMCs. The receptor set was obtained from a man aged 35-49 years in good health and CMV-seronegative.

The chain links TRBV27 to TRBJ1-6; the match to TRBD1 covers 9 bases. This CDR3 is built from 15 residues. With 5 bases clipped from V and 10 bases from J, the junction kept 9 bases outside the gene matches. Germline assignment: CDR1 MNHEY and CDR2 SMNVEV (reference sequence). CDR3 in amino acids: CASSASTGGYSPLHF. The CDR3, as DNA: TGTGCCAGCAGTGCATCGACAGGGGGATACTCACCCCTCCACTTT.

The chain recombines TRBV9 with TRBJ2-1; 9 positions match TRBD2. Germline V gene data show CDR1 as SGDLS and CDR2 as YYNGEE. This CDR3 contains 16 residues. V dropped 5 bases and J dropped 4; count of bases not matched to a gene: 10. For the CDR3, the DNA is TGTGCCAGCAGTGATTATAGCGGGGGAGGGTACAATGAGCAGTTCTTC. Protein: CASSDYSGGGYNEQFF.

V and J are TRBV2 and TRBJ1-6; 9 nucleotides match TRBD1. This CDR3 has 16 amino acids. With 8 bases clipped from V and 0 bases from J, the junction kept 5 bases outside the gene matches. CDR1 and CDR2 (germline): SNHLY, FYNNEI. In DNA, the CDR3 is TGTGCCAGCCGCGGACAGGGGAGCTCCTATAATTCACCCCTCCACTTT. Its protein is CASRGQGSSYNSPLHF.

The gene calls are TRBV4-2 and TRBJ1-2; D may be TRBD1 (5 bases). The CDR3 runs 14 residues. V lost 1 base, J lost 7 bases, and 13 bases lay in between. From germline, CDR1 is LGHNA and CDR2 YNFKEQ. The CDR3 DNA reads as TGTGCCAGCAGCCAAGGGGGGGGTACTATTGGCTACACCTTC. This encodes CASSQGGGTIGYTF.

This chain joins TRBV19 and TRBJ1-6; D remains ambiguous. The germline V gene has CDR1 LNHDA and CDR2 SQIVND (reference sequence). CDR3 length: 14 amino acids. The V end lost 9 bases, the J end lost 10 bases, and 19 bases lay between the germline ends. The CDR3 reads CASGPARPHSPLHF. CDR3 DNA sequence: TGTGCCAGCGGTCCCGCCAGGCCCCACTCACCCCTCCACTTT.

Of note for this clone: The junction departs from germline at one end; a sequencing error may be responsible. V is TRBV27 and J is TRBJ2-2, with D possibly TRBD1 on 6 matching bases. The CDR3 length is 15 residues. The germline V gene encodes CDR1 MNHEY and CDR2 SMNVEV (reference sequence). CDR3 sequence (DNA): TGTGCCAGGTCGTGGGGTGGACAGAACGCCGGGGAGCTGTTTTTT. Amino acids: CARSWGGQNAGELFF.

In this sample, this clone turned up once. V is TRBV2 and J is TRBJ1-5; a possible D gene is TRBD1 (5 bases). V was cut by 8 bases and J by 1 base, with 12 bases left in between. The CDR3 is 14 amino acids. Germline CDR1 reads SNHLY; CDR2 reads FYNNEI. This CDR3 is CASRQRQSNQPQHF. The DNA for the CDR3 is TGTGCCAGCCGTCAGAGACAGAGCAATCAGCCCCAGCATTTT.

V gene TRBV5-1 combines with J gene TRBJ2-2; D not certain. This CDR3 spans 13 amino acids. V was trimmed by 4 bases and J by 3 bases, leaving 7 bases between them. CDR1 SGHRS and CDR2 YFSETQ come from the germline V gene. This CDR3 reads CASSLGYTGELFF. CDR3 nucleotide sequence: TGCGCCAGCAGCCTAGGTTACACCGGGGAGCTGTTTTTT.

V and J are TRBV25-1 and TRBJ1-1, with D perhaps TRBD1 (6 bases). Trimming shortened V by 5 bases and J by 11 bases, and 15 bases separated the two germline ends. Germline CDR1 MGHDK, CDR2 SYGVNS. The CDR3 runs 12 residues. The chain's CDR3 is CASSTTGQYAFF. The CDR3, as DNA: TGTGCCAGCAGTACCACTGGACAGTACGCTTTCTTT.

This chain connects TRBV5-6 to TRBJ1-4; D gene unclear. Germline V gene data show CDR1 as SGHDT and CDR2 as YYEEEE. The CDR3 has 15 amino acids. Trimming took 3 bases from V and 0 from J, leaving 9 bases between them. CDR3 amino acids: CASSYTVATNEKLFF. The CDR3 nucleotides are TGTGCCAGCAGCTATACAGTTGCAACTAATGAAAAACTGTTTTTT.

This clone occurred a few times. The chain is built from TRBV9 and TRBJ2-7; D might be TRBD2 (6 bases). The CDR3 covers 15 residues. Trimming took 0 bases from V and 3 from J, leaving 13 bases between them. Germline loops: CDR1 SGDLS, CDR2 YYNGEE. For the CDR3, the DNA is TGTGCCAGCAGCGTAGGTCCCTCGGGGGTCTACGAGCAGTACTTC. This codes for CASSVGPSGVYEQYF.

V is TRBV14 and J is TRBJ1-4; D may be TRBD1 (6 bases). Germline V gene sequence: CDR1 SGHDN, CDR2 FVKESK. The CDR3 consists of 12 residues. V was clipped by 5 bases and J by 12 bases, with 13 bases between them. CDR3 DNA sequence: TGTGCCAGCAGCTTCCGGGACAATGAACTGTTTTTT. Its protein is CASSFRDNELFF.

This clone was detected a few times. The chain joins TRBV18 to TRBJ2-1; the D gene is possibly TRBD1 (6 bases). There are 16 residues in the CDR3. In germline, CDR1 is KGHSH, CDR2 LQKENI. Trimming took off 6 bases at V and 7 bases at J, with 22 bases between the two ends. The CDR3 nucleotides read TGTGCCAGCTCCAATTTACCTAAGGGTGACAGGAATGAGCAGTTCTTC. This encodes CASSNLPKGDRNEQFF.

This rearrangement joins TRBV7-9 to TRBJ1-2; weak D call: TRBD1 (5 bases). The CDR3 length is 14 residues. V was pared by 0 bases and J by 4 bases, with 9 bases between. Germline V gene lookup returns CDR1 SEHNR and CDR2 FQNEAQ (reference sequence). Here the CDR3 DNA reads TGTGCCAGCAGCTTAGCGCAGGGTAGCTATGGCTACACCTTC. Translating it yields CASSLAQGSYGYTF.

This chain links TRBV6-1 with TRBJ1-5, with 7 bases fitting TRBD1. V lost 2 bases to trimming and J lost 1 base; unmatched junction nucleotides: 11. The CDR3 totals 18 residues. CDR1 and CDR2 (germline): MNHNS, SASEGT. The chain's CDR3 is CASSELVAGGISNQPQHF. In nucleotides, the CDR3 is TGTGCCAGCAGTGAACTCGTGGCAGGGGGTATAAGCAATCAGCCCCAGCATTTT.

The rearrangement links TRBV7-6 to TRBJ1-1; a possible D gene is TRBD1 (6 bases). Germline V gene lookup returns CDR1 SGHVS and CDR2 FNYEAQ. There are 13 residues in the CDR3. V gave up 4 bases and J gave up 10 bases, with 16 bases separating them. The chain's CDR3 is CASSYSGEGGAFF. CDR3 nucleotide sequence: TGTGCCAGCAGCTATTCAGGGGAGGGGGGAGCTTTCTTT.

CDR3 residues: CASSAGYGRGITDTQYF. The CDR3 nucleotides are TGTGCCAGCAGTGCGGGTTATGGGCGGGGGATCACAGATACGCAGTATTTT. V is TRBV6-1 and J is TRBJ2-3; 7 bases line up with TRBD2. Germline V gene sequence: CDR1 MNHNS, CDR2 SASEGT. Trimming at V came to 4 bases and at J to 2 bases, leaving 12 bases not matched to a gene. The CDR3 spans 17 residues.

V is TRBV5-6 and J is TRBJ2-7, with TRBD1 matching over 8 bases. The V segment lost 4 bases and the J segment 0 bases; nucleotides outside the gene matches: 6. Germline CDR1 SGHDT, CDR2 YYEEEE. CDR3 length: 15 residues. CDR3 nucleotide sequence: TGTGCCAGCAGCCTGACCGGGACAGGCTCCTACGAGCAGTACTTC. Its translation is CASSLTGTGSYEQYF. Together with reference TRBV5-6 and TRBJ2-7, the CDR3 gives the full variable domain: DAGVTQSPTHLIKTRGQQVTLRCSPKSGHDTVSWYQQALGQGPQFIFQYYEEEERQRGNFPDRFSGHQFPNYSSELNVNALLLGDSALYLCASSLTGTGSYEQYFGPGTRLTVT.

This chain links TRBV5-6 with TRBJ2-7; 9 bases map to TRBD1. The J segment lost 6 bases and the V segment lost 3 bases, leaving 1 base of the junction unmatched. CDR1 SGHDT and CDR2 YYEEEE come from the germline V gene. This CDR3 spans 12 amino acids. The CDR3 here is CASSWGQGEQYF. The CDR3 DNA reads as TGTGCCAGCAGCTGGGGACAGGGCGAGCAGTACTTC.

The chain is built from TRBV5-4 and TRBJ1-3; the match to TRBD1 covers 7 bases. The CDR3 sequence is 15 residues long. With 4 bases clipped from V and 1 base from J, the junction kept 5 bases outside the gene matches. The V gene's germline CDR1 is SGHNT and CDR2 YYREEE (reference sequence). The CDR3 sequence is CASSRETGSGNTIYF. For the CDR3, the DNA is TGTGCCAGCAGCCGGGAGACAGGGTCTGGAAACACCATATATTTT.

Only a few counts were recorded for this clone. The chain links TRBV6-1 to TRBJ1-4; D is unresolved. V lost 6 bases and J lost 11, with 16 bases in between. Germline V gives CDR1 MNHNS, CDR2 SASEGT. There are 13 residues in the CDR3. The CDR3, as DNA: TGTGCCAGCAGGCGGGAGGCTGGCGGGAAACTGTTTTTT. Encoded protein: CASRREAGGKLFF.

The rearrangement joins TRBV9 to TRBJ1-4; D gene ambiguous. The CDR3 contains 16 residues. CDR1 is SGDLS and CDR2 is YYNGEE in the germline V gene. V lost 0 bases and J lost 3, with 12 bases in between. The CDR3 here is CASSVAAGFANEKLFF. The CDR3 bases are TGTGCCAGCAGCGTAGCTGCGGGGTTCGCTAATGAAAAACTGTTTTTT.

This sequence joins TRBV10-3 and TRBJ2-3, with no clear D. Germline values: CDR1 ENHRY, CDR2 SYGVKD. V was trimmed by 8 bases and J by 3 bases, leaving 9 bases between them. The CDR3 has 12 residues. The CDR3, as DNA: TGTGCCATCGCAGACGGGACAGATACGCAGTATTTT. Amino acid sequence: CAIADGTDTQYF.

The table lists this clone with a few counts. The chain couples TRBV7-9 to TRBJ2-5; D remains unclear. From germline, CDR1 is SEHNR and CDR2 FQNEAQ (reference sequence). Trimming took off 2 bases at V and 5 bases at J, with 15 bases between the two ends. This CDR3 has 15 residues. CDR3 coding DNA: TGTGCCAGCAGCTTATTTCGCGCTAGTCGGGAGACCCAGTACTTC. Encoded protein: CASSLFRASRETQYF.

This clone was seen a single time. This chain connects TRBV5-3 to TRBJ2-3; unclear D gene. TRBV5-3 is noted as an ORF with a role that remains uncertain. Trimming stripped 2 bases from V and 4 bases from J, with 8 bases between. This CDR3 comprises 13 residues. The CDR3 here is CARSFPNSDTQYF. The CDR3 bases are TGTGCCAGAAGCTTCCCGAACTCAGATACGCAGTATTTT.

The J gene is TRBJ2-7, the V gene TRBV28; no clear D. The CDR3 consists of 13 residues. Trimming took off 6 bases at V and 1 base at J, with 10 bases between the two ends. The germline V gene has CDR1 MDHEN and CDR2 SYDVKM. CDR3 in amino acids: CASRRGYSYEQYF. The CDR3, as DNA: TGTGCCAGCAGGCGAGGCTATTCCTACGAGCAGTACTTC.

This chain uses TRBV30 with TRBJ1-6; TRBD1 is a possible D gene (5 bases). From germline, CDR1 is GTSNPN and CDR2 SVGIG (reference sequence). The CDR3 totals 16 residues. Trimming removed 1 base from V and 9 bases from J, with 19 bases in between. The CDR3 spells CAWSAYNRGRGSPLHF. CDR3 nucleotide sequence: TGTGCCTGGAGTGCCTACAACAGAGGAAGGGGTTCACCCCTCCACTTT.

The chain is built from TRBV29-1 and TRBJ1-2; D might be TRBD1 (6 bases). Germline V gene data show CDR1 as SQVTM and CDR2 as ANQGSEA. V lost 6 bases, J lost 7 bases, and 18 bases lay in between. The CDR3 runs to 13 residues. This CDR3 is CSVAGTQRGGYTF. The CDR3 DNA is TGCAGCGTAGCCGGGACACAACGGGGTGGCTACACCTTC.

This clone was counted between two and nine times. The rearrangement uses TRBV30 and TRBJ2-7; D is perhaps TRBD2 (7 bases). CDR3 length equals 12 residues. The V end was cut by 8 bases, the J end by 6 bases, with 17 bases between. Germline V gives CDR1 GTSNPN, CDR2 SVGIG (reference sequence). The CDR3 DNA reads TGTGCCGGGGGAGGGGGGGCGGGCGAGCAGTACTTC. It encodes CAGGGGAGEQYF.

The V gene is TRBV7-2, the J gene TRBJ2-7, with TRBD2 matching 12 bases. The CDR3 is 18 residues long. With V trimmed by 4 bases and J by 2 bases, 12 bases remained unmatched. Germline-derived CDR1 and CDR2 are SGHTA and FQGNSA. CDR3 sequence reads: CASSSTRLAGARTYEQYF. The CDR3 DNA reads TGTGCCAGCAGCTCTACCCGACTAGCGGGAGCTAGGACCTACGAGCAGTACTTC.